This is a list of T cell receptor beta chains from one sample in a study of cytomegalovirus exposure and HLA in healthy donors. Libraries were prepared by immunoSEQ multiplex PCR; TCRdb keeps only in-frame clonotypes and omits some of them. The table lists more than 110,000 clones, around 70% of them singletons. Sequenced input: PBMCs. The receptors here all came from a woman between 25 and 40 years old in good health and CMV-seronegative. CDR3s include the opening cysteine and the closing phenylalanine or tryptophan. A D gene is named only where the DNA matches it firmly. The size of a clone is reported for some rows only, either as once, few or many, or as a class for expanded clones.

D	V	size	J	DNA	CDR3
NA	TRBV7-9	NA	TRBJ1-2	TGTGCCAGCAGCCCGTCCGTGGGGGGGAGTTATGGCTACACCTTC	CASSPSVGGSYGYTF
TRBD1	TRBV28	NA	TRBJ1-2	TGTGCCAGCACCACAAGAAGACAGGGGTATTTCGATGGCTACACCTTC	CASTTRRQGYFDGYTF
TRBD1	TRBV4-2	NA	TRBJ1-2	TGTGCCAGCAGCCAAGGACAGGGAGCTAACTATGGCTACACCTTC	CASSQGQGANYGYTF
NA	TRBV6-1	NA	TRBJ1-2	TGTGCCAGCAGTTACACCAGCTACACCTTC	CASSYTSYTF
TRBD2	TRBV7-9	NA	TRBJ2-2	TGTGCCAGCAGCTTAGGGACTAGCGTGAACACCGGGGAGCTGTTTTTT	CASSLGTSVNTGELFF
TRBD1	TRBV5-1	NA	TRBJ1-5	TGCGCCAGCAGCTGGGGGACAGATCAGCCCCAGCATTTT	CASSWGTDQPQHF
NA	TRBV10-3	few	TRBJ1-4	TGTGCCATCAGTCAACAGGTCCGGGAGAATGAAAAACTGTTTTTT	CAISQQVRENEKLFF
NA	TRBV30	NA	TRBJ1-1	TGTGCCTGGAGCGCGGGGCAGCAAAACACTGAAGCTTTCTTT	CAWSAGQQNTEAFF
NA	TRBV18	NA	TRBJ2-4	TGTGCCAGCTCACCAGGGGCGAAAAACATTCAGTACTTC	CASSPGAKNIQYF
TRBD1	TRBV6-1	NA	TRBJ1-5	TGTGCCAGCAGCCCTCACCGGGACAGTAATCAGCCCCAGCATTTT	CASSPHRDSNQPQHF
NA	TRBV2	few	TRBJ2-1	TGTGCCAGCAGTGTGGGTCTAGCGTCCAATGAGCAGTTCTTC	CASSVGLASNEQFF
TRBD1	TRBV5-1	NA	TRBJ2-5	TGCGCCAGCAGCTATAATGACAGGGAAGAGACCCAGTACTTC	CASSYNDREETQYF
TRBD1	TRBV28	NA	TRBJ1-2	TGTGCCAGCAGTTCTTCAGGACAGGACTATGGCTACACCTTC	CASSSSGQDYGYTF